Sequencing of this TCR beta chain was carried out in a study of blood T cells in healthy people across ages. Study results and limitations: TCR beta diversity, measured per million T cells, fell in a roughly linear way with age. PBMCs went unsorted, and a conclusive naive versus antigen-experienced comparison was therefore prevented.

For the second PCR, which ran for 7 to 11 cycles, a sample-barcoded 5' primer and a J-beta primer mix were used. TCRdb re-called the 5' RACE reads with MiXCR, one entry per CDR3 protein. Among some 1.4 million distinct CDR3 sequences listed, about 43% were seen once. Germline CDR1 and CDR2: SNHLY and FYNNEI. V was trimmed by 3 bases and J by 0 bases, leaving 7 bases between them. The CDR3 loop spans 14 amino acids. Each sample yielded at least 6 micrograms of PBMC total RNA. Concerning this clonotype: The target antigen is unknown.

Sequencing was performed on blood. The rearrangement uses TRBV2 and TRBJ2-3; D is undetermined. The clonotype comes from a woman aged 18-29 years in good health. The DNA of the CDR3 is TGTGCCAGCAGTGACCGACTCAGCACAGATACGCAGTATTTT. Its translation is CASSDRLSTDTQYF.